This TCR beta chain was captured by sequencing in a study of blood T cell repertoires in COVID-19 (TCRdb year 2020). Regarding the research as a whole: The collaborator samples originated in the United States, Italy and Spain and spanned the acute and convalescent phases of COVID-19. The repertoires were made available in a free public database intended to serve as a resource for research on the immune response to SARS-CoV-2. The sample metadata nearly always contained a de-identified subject ID, COVID-19 status, age in years and sex. Deeply sampled blood TCRbeta repertoires from subjects exposed to, actively infected with, or recovered from COVID-19 were included in the dataset. Where HLA class I and class II types were available, the types were taken from metadata supplied by the sample provider, not from assay-based typing. Samples were obtained from the ongoing ImmuneRACE study (first 160 participants) and from 1,200 or so subjects provided by 6 global collaborators. The prospective study material was composed of cDNA or gDNA derived from T cells, B-cell-depleted T cells, or PBMCs.

Spanning cysteine to phenylalanine, the CDR3 consists of 16 amino acids. The entry retains the CDR3 DNA only, 48 bases that are in frame from base 1. V ends up 5 bases short and J 6 bases short, with an unmatched junction base count of 13. CDR1 and CDR2, per the germline V gene, are SGHNT and YENEEA. Collaborating institutions collected whole blood in K2EDTA tubes following their own protocols. Collaborator samples were shipped for TCRbeta analysis as frozen whole blood, isolated PBMCs, or DNA extracted from either sample type. A note on this clone: The specificity of this receptor is unknown. No much larger clone is present one base from it, and per-base qualities are unavailable.

What the work shows at the level of the full study, not this receptor alone: Clinical and demographic metadata were provided uncurated, with the amount varying by source and participant.

TCRbeta CDR3 regions were amplified from genomic DNA by means of the immunoSEQ Assay, a bias-controlled multiplex PCR. Per the authors' processing: The number of nucleated cells in each sample was estimated by amplification of reference gene primers within the assay. To quantify the absolute abundance of each unique TCRbeta CDR3 rearrangement, sequence reads were collapsed and filtered. For each sample, productive Simpson clonality was calculated by taking the square root of Simpson's diversity index across productive rearrangements. Here the immuneACCESS table is served through TCRdb, limited to in-frame sequences with V and J called. Missing clones are a known gap in these copies; in checked studies unresolved V genes cover under half, and the rest lacks a known reason. V and J calls and clone size come straight from that table; D and trimming were deduced from the DNA. For this sample the table gives about 160,000 clones, of which 60% to 80% were detected only once. Of the sample, about 3% falls within the top ten clones.

The sequence was collected from a man in his 70s with acute or convalescent COVID-19. Sequencing was performed on peripheral blood. The V gene is TRBV11-3 and the J gene is TRBJ2-3; TRBD2 lines up with 8 middle nucleotides. The nucleotide sequence reads as follows: TGTGCCAGCAGCCCAAATCCGAGCGGGAGTCCGGATACGCAGTATTTT. Its translation reads: CASSPNPSGSPDTQYF.